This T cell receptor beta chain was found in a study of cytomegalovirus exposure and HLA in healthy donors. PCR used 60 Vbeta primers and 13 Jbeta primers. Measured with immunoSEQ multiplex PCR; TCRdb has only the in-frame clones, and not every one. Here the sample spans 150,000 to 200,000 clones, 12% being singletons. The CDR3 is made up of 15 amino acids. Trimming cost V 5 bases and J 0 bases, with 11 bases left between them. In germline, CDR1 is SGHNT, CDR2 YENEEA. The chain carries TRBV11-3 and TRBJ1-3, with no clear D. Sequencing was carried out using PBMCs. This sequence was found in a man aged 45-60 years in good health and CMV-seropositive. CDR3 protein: CASSRPGDSGNTIYF. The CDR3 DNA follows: TGTGCCAGCAGCCGGCCCGGGGACTCTGGAAACACCATATATTTT.